Presented here are 27 T cell receptor beta chains from one specimen sequenced in a study of cytomegalovirus exposure and HLA in healthy donors. Produced via immunoSEQ multiplex PCR; TCRdb's table is partial and in-frame only. The top ten hold about 0.93% of the sample, which has 55,000 to 85,000 clones, 94% seen once. The sequenced sample consisted of PBMCs. Source of these receptors: a woman between 18 and 30 years old in good health and CMV-seronegative.

The chain employs TRBV12-5 and TRBJ2-5; TRBD2 is a possible D gene (5 bases). Trimming removed 2 bases at V and 7 bases at J, with 17 bases between. The CDR3 runs 15 residues. Germline values: CDR1 LGHNT, CDR2 FRNRAP. Written as DNA, the CDR3 is TGTGCTAGTGGTTTGCCGACTCTGAACCGGGGGACCCAGTACTTC. Protein: CASGLPTLNRGTQYF.

V and J are TRBV28 and TRBJ2-7; 9 bases are a match to TRBD1. V dropped 8 bases and J dropped 4; count of bases not matched to a gene: 9. CDR1 and CDR2 (germline): MDHEN, SYDVKM. The CDR3 has 14 residues. CDR3 sequence reads: CASGGQGQLYEQYF. CDR3 nucleotide sequence: TGTGCCAGCGGGGGACAGGGACAATTGTACGAGCAGTACTTC. The full variable domain, in which reference TRBV28 and TRBJ2-7 provide the parts outside the CDR3, is DVKVTQSSRYLVKRTGEKVFLECVQDMDHENMFWYRQDPGLGLRLIYFSYDVKMKEKGDIPEGYSVSREKKERFSLILESASTNQTSMYLCASGGQGQLYEQYFGPGTRLTVT.

The chain is built from TRBV30 and TRBJ2-7, with 8 positions matching TRBD1. The CDR3 spans 14 residues. J lost 1 base, V lost 5 bases, and 7 bases had no gene match. CDR1 and CDR2 from the germline V gene are GTSNPN and SVGIG (reference sequence). CDR3 sequence: CAWEGTGRSYEQYF. The CDR3 DNA sequence: TGTGCCTGGGAAGGGACAGGACGATCCTACGAGCAGTACTTC. The complete variable domain, with remaining parts taken from reference TRBV30 and TRBJ2-7, reads SQTIHQWPATLVQPVGSPLSLECTVEGTSNPNLYWYRQAAGRGLQLLFYSVGIGQISSEVPQNLSASRPQDRQFILSSKKLLLSDSGFYLCAWEGTGRSYEQYFGPGTRLTVT.

This chain uses TRBV6-5 with TRBJ1-1; the D gene is possibly TRBD1 (5 bases). V was clipped by 3 bases and J by 6 bases, with 11 bases between them. The CDR3 sequence is 13 residues long. CDR1 is MNHEY, CDR2 SVGAGI, per germline. CDR3: CASSYGRGPEAFF. DNA of the CDR3: TGTGCCAGCAGTTATGGTAGGGGTCCTGAAGCTTTCTTT.

This chain uses TRBV11-2 with TRBJ2-7; 9 bases align to TRBD1. This CDR3 comprises 14 residues. Germline V gene sequence: CDR1 SGHAT, CDR2 FQNNGV. Germline trimming cut 2 bases from V and 3 bases from J; bases unmatched to any gene: 2. CDR3 protein: CASSLTGGIYEQYF. CDR3 nucleotides: TGTGCCAGCAGCTTAACAGGGGGCATCTACGAGCAGTACTTC.

The V and J genes are TRBV2 and TRBJ1-6; TRBD1 matches 12 bases. Per germline, CDR1 SNHLY and CDR2 FYNNEI. This CDR3 is 17 amino acids long. The junction had 3 bases not matched to a gene; V was cut back by 0 bases and J by 6 bases. CDR3 sequence: CASSEAGTGGGNSPLHF. The CDR3 DNA sequence: TGTGCCAGCAGTGAAGCGGGGACAGGGGGCGGTAATTCACCCCTCCACTTT.

Only a few counts were recorded for this clone. The V call is TRBV6-4, the J call TRBJ2-2; 11 bases are a match to TRBD1. The CDR3 extends over 15 amino acids. Germline values: CDR1 MRHNA, CDR2 SNTAGT. J was trimmed by 5 bases and V by 6 bases; bases with no gene match: 5. CDR3 region: CASSPGQGATGELFF. DNA for the CDR3: TGTGCCAGCAGCCCTGGACAGGGGGCAACCGGGGAGCTGTTTTTT.

This chain connects TRBV13 to TRBJ2-2; the D is unclear. CDR1 and CDR2 (germline): PRHDT, FYEKMQ (reference sequence). The CDR3 covers 15 residues. Trimming pared 2 bases from V and 1 base from J, leaving 8 bases between. The CDR3 region is CASSLRGENTGELFF. Written as DNA, the CDR3 is TGTGCCAGCAGCTTACGTGGAGAGAACACCGGGGAGCTGTTTTTT.

This clone was recorded once. The chain links TRBV2 to TRBJ2-6; a weak D match, TRBD2 (7 bases). This CDR3 has 16 residues. The germline CDR1 and CDR2 sequences are SNHLY and FYNNEI. V gave up 8 bases and J gave up 0 bases, with 14 bases separating them. CDR3 in amino acids: CASLGGGPSGANVLTF. In nucleotides, the CDR3 is TGTGCCAGCTTAGGGGGGGGGCCCTCTGGGGCCAACGTCCTGACTTTC.

This clone came up once. This rearrangement joins TRBV2 to TRBJ1-2; 11 bases are shared with TRBD1. The trim removed 7 bases at V and 4 bases at J, leaving 5 bases unmatched. CDR1 and CDR2 from the germline V gene are SNHLY and FYNNEI. CDR3 length: 14 amino acids. CDR3 DNA: TGTGCCAGCACCGGGACAGGGGGTATCTATGGCTACACCTTC. Translating gives CASTGTGGIYGYTF.

The chain is built from TRBV7-9 and TRBJ1-1; maybe TRBD1 (6 bases). Germline-derived CDR1 and CDR2 are SEHNR and FQNEAQ (reference sequence). The CDR3 loop spans 15 amino acids. Trimming removed 1 base at V and 2 bases at J, with 11 bases between. CDR3 in amino acids: CASSLDRVGNTEAFF. CDR3 nucleotide sequence: TGTGCCAGCAGCTTAGACAGGGTAGGAAACACTGAAGCTTTCTTT.

The chain combines TRBV29-1 with TRBJ2-1, with 7 positions matching TRBD2. Germline CDR1 reads SQVTM; CDR2 reads ANQGSEA. This CDR3 contains 13 residues. V dropped 5 bases and J dropped 7; count of bases not matched to a gene: 8. The CDR3: CSVIREALNEQFF. In DNA, the CDR3 is TGCAGCGTTATACGGGAGGCATTGAATGAGCAGTTCTTC.

V usage is TRBV9 and J usage is TRBJ2-1, with D maybe TRBD2 (5 bases). Germline V gives CDR1 SGDLS, CDR2 YYNGEE. Between the trimmed V and J ends, which lost 3 bases and 2 bases, there was a span of 9 bases. This CDR3 has 14 residues. CDR3 coding DNA: TGTGCCAGCAGCGGGACTCTTACCTACAATGAGCAGTTCTTC. This codes for CASSGTLTYNEQFF.

The chain employs TRBV2 and TRBJ1-5; TRBD1 matches 7 bases. CDR1 and CDR2 (germline): SNHLY, FYNNEI. This CDR3 contains 14 residues. Trimming removed 8 bases from V and 1 base from J; junction bases left unmatched: 5. CDR3 sequence (DNA): TGTGCCAGCCGACAGGGTACGAGCAATCAGCCCCAGCATTTT. It translates to CASRQGTSNQPQHF.

DNA for the CDR3: TGCGCCAGCAGCCTGACAGGGGCCCCGGCAGATACGCAGTATTTT. Translating gives CASSLTGAPADTQYF. This chain joins TRBV4-3 and TRBJ2-3, with TRBD1 matching 8 bases. The germline V gene encodes CDR1 LGHNA and CDR2 YSLEER. V shed 4 bases, J shed 4 bases, and the junction held 7 bases outside the gene matches. The CDR3 covers 15 residues.

V and J are TRBV13 and TRBJ1-1; TRBD1 matches at 10 bases. Unmatched junction bases numbered 4, after V lost 5 bases and J lost 1 base. CDR1 is PRHDT, CDR2 FYEKMQ, per germline (reference sequence). There are 15 residues in the CDR3. The CDR3: CASSTWDRGNTEAFF. CDR3 in DNA: TGTGCCAGCAGCACCTGGGACAGGGGGAACACTGAAGCTTTCTTT.

As for this clone: Germline and junction disagree at one end, which may indicate a read error. The chain joins TRBV15 to TRBJ1-1; D gene uncertain. Germline CDR1 and CDR2: LNHNV and YYDKDF (reference sequence). The CDR3 spans 11 residues. CDR3 sequence reads: CATSRDRESPF. The CDR3 DNA is TGTGCCACCAGCAGAGATCGGGAGAGTCCCTTT.

The chain links TRBV28 to TRBJ2-2; a weak D match, TRBD1 (5 bases). Germline V gives CDR1 MDHEN, CDR2 SYDVKM. The length of the CDR3 is 14 residues. V lost 6 bases, J lost 4 bases, and 12 bases lay in between. Written as DNA, the CDR3 is TGTGCCAGCAGGGCAGGGAAGAGCACCGGGGAGCTGTTTTTT. Its protein is CASRAGKSTGELFF. The variable domain in full, with the rest retrieved from reference TRBV28 and TRBJ2-2, is DVKVTQSSRYLVKRTGEKVFLECVQDMDHENMFWYRQDPGLGLRLIYFSYDVKMKEKGDIPEGYSVSREKKERFSLILESASTNQTSMYLCASRAGKSTGELFFGEGSRLTVL.

The V call is TRBV11-3, the J call TRBJ1-1; no firm D call. The CDR3 is 13 amino acids. Trimming left V 1 base short and J 1 base short, with 4 bases between. Germline V gene data show CDR1 as SGHNT and CDR2 as YENEEA. The CDR3 reads CASSLAGNTEAFF. As DNA, the CDR3 is TGTGCCAGCAGCTTAGCAGGGAACACTGAAGCTTTCTTT.

This chain uses TRBV5-1 with TRBJ1-5; 9 nucleotides match TRBD1. J gave up 11 bases and V 4 bases, and 13 bases lay outside the gene matches. In germline, CDR1 is SGHRS, CDR2 YFSETQ. The CDR3 consists of 15 residues. This CDR3 is CASSKGTGNAEAQHF. Here the CDR3 DNA reads TGCGCCAGCAGCAAAGGGACAGGGAACGCCGAGGCCCAGCATTTT.

This rearrangement joins TRBV7-2 to TRBJ2-7; D is undetermined. V lost 0 bases, J lost 3 bases, and 6 bases lay in between. The CDR3 is made up of 13 amino acids. CDR1 and CDR2 from the germline V gene are SGHTA and FQGNSA. This chain's CDR3 is CASSLADIYEQYF. CDR3 DNA sequence: TGTGCCAGCAGCTTAGCCGACATCTACGAGCAGTACTTC.

This chain links TRBV23-1 with TRBJ2-4; D unresolved. TRBV23-1 is designated an ORF whose function remains uncertain. CDR3 length: 14 amino acids. V lost 4 bases and J 0 bases, leaving 7 bases between the germline ends. CDR3 nucleotide sequence: TGCGCCAGCAGTCGAAAGAGAGCCAAAAACATTCAGTACTTC. This sequence encodes CASSRKRAKNIQYF.

This clone has just one count. The rearrangement uses TRBV15 and TRBJ2-3; D ambiguous. The V end lost 3 bases, the J end lost 3 bases, and 7 bases lay between the germline ends. The CDR3 is 13 residues long. The germline V gene encodes CDR1 LNHNV and CDR2 YYDKDF (reference sequence). Here the CDR3 DNA reads TGTGCCACCAGCAGCACTTGGACAGATACGCAGTATTTT. Its translation is CATSSTWTDTQYF. Full variable domain (outside the CDR3, taken from reference TRBV15 and TRBJ2-3): DAMVIQNPRYQVTQFGKPVTLSCSQTLNHNVMYWYQQKSSQAPKLLFHYYDKDFNNEADTPDNFQSRRPNTSFCFLDIRSPGLGDTAMYLCATSSTWTDTQYFGPGTRLTVL.

The V gene is TRBV29-1, the J gene TRBJ2-2, with TRBD2 matching 7 bases. The CDR3 has 12 amino acids. CDR1 SQVTM and CDR2 ANQGSEA come from the germline V gene. CDR3 sequence (DNA): TGCACCGGACTAGTGGGCGCGGGGGAGCTGTTTTTT. Translation: CTGLVGAGELFF.

The V call is TRBV27, the J call TRBJ2-1; TRBD2 is a possible D gene (5 bases). Per the germline V gene, CDR1 is MNHEY and CDR2 is SMNVEV (reference sequence). The CDR3 runs 12 residues. Trimming shortened V by 6 bases and J by 3 bases, and 6 bases separated the two germline ends. The CDR3 DNA is TGTGCCAGCAGGGGAGACTACAATGAGCAGTTCTTC. This gives the protein CASRGDYNEQFF.

This rearrangement joins TRBV5-6 to TRBJ1-2; 8 bases are shared with TRBD1. The V and J ends lost 4 bases and 8 bases, in that order; junction bases with no gene match: 13. Germline lookup yields CDR1 SGHDT and CDR2 YYEEEE. This CDR3 comprises 15 residues. The CDR3 spells CASSPDREPFWGYTF. The CDR3, as DNA: TGTGCCAGCAGCCCGGACAGGGAACCCTTTTGGGGCTACACCTTC.

V gene TRBV19 combines with J gene TRBJ2-3; TRBD2 matches 15 bases. Germline CDR1 is LNHDA and CDR2 is SQIVND (reference sequence). With V trimmed by 1 base and J by 2 bases, 4 bases remained unmatched. CDR3 length: 18 residues. The DNA for the CDR3 is TGTGCCAGTAGTATAGCTCGGACTAGCGGGGGGGCCACAGATACGCAGTATTTT. As protein: CASSIARTSGGATDTQYF.